These 16 T cell receptor beta chains were sequenced from one sample in a study of tumor-infiltrating lymphocytes in oesophageal squamous cell carcinoma. TCRdb itself ran the PCR reads through MiXCR, one entry per CDR3 protein. The data contain about 12,000 distinct CDR3 sequences, approximately 52% of them singletons. The specimen was esophageal tumor tissue. The receptors derive from a female donor with esophageal squamous cell carcinoma.

The sample holds a few counts of this clonotype. This rearrangement joins TRBV6-1 to TRBJ2-1, with TRBD2 as a possible D gene (5 bases). CDR1 MNHNS and CDR2 SASEGT come from the germline V gene. This CDR3 region has 12 residues. Deletions cut 6 bases from V and 7 bases from J, with 10 bases between. The CDR3 loop reads CASRLDTNEQFF. CDR3 nucleotide sequence: TGTGCCAGCAGACTAGACACTAATGAGCAGTTCTTC.

V is TRBV7-2 and J is TRBJ1-5; D ambiguous. The CDR3 length is 14 residues. Germline lookup yields CDR1 SGHTA and CDR2 FQGNSA. V was clipped by 1 base and J by 2 bases, with 6 bases between them. The CDR3, as DNA: TGTGCCAGCAGCTTAGTGTGGGGCAATCAGCCCCAGCATTTT. This translates into CASSLVWGNQPQHF.

The chain links TRBV7-9 to TRBJ2-5, with D perhaps matching TRBD2 (6 bases). The V gene lost 5 bases and the J gene lost 2 bases, with 30 bases spanning the gap. CDR1 and CDR2 (germline): SEHNR, FQNEAQ (reference sequence). This CDR3 comprises 20 residues. The CDR3 loop is CASSLGGGKGRFEGQETQYF. The CDR3 DNA follows: TGTGCCAGCAGCCTAGGCGGAGGGAAGGGGAGATTCGAAGGACAAGAGACCCAGTACTTC.

The gene calls are TRBV28 and TRBJ2-1; TRBD2 matches at 8 bases. The DNA end is a closer match to TRBJ2-4, so the J assignment may be wrong. The germline V gene encodes CDR1 MDHEN and CDR2 SYDVKM. This CDR3 is built from 13 residues. The CDR3 is CATQRSGSDIQYF. In DNA form, the CDR3 reads TGTGCCACCCAGAGGAGCGGGAGTGACATTCAGTACTTC.

This sequence joins TRBV9 and TRBJ2-7, with 7 bases matching TRBD1. Germline assignment: CDR1 SGDLS and CDR2 YYNGEE. The CDR3 has 14 residues. J was trimmed by 3 bases and V by 0 bases; bases with no gene match: 3. DNA for the CDR3: TGTGCCAGCAGCGTAGTTCCAGGGGGCTACGAGCAGTACTTC. It translates to CASSVVPGGYEQYF. Full variable domain (missing parts from reference TRBV9 and TRBJ2-7): DSGVTQTPKHLITATGQRVTLRCSPRSGDLSVYWYQQSLDQGLQFLIQYYNGEERAKGNILERFSAQQFPDLHSELNLSSLELGDSALYFCASSVVPGGYEQYFGPGTRLTVT.

This clonotype has just a few counts. The CDR3 loop is CASSEAFYSQQFF. The CDR3 DNA is TGTGCCAGCAGTGAAGCTTTTTACTCTCAGCAGTTCTTC. The chain combines TRBV6-1 with TRBJ2-5; D is unclear. The assigned J gene may be wrong: the sequence end matches TRBJ2-1 better. There are 13 residues in the CDR3. CDR1 is MNHNS, CDR2 SASEGT, per germline.

The chain uses TRBV11-2 and TRBJ2-5; 9 bases are shared with TRBD2. The CDR3 contains 13 residues. Germline trimming cut 5 bases from V and 11 bases from J; bases unmatched to any gene: 9. Germline assignment: CDR1 SGHAT and CDR2 FQNNGV. The CDR3 loop is CASSRLAESLQYF. Written as DNA, the CDR3 is TGTGCCAGCAGCCGACTAGCGGAAAGTCTGCAGTACTTC.

A note on this clonotype: A read error is likely, as this CDR3 ends without the conserved phenylalanine or tryptophan. The limits of the CDR3 on the DNA are not certain, so only TCRdb's listed CDR3 is given. The genes are TRBV7-2 and TRBJ2-7; the listed D gene, TRBD2, was not tested against the DNA. With termini counted, the CDR3 has 16 amino acids. Germline-derived CDR1 and CDR2 are SGHTA and FQGNSA. CDR3 protein: CASSLYSGGGEQYFGS.

This clonotype has a count of ten or more. The V gene is TRBV4-2, the J gene TRBJ2-2; 7 nucleotides line up with TRBD2. Germline CDR1 reads LGHNA; CDR2 reads YNFKEQ. The length of the CDR3 is 19 residues. V dropped 1 base and J dropped 2; count of bases not matched to a gene: 13. Written as DNA, the CDR3 is TGTGCCAGCAGCCAAGGGGAAGCGTCCGGGAGGTTAAACACCGGGGAGCTGTTTTTT. Its translation is CASSQGEASGRLNTGELFF.

Concerning this clonotype itself: In this CDR3 the conserved last residue, phenylalanine or tryptophan, is missing, so a read error is likely. It is unclear where the CDR3 begins or ends on the DNA, so no DNA is shown, and the CDR3 is as TCRdb lists it. V usage is TRBV6-1 and J usage is TRBJ1-1. Germline CDR1 and CDR2: MNHNS and SASEGT. Inclusive of both ends, the CDR3 amounts to 18 amino acids. CDR3 amino acids: CASKRRVVLAISPSILVM.

The table lists this clonotype with many counts. This rearrangement joins TRBV12-3 or TRBV12-4 to TRBJ2-3; 7 bases agree with TRBD2. The CDR3 spans 15 residues. Unmatched junction bases numbered 9, after V lost 7 bases and J lost 2 bases. The CDR3 protein is CASNLLAEATDTQYF. As DNA, the CDR3 is TGTGCCAGCAATCTCCTAGCGGAGGCCACAGATACGCAGTATTTT.

There are many counts of this clonotype. The chain links TRBV14 to TRBJ2-7; TRBD2 aligns across 8 bases. The CDR3 loop spans 11 amino acids. CDR1 and CDR2 from the germline V gene are SGHDN and FVKESK. V shed 2 bases, J shed 9 bases, and the junction held 0 bases outside the gene matches. In DNA, the CDR3 is TGTGCCAGCAGCCAACGGGGGGGGCAGTACTTC. It codes for CASSQRGGQYF.

This clonotype appeared many times. With a much larger clone just one base away, this may be a read error. V gene TRBV11-2 combines with J gene TRBJ2-1; D is possibly TRBD1 or TRBD2 (6 bases each). The J call may be wrong; the DNA end is better matched by TRBJ2-7. This CDR3 region has 16 residues. Per germline, CDR1 SGHAT and CDR2 FQNNGV. The DNA for the CDR3 is TGTGCCAGCAGTCCCGCCGGGGGCAGCTCCTACAATGAGCAGTACTTC. As protein: CASSPAGGSSYNEQYF.

Only one count was recorded for this clonotype. Mismatch with germline at one junction end may stem from a read error. This sequence joins TRBV11-1 and TRBJ1-6; D remains unclear. The CDR3 length is 14 residues. The germline CDR1 and CDR2 sequences are SGHAT and FQDESV (reference sequence). CDR3 in DNA: TGTGCCGGCAGCTGGGGAGTTCTCTCCTACGAGCAGTACTTT. Amino acid sequence: CAGSWGVLSYEQYF.

The rearrangement uses TRBV6-2 or TRBV6-3 and TRBJ2-1; D unclear. TRBJ2-7 matches the DNA end more closely, so the J call is doubtful. Per the germline V gene, CDR1 is MNHEY and CDR2 is SVGEGT. The CDR3 runs 15 residues. The CDR3 loop reads CASSENPRFWYEQYF. The CDR3 region has the DNA TGTGCCAGCAGTGAAAACCCCCGCTTTTGGTACGAGCAGTACTTC.

The chain joins TRBV7-8 to TRBJ2-3; maybe TRBD2 (7 bases). Germline CDR1 reads SGHVS; CDR2 reads FQNEAQ. Trimming removed 1 base from V and 3 bases from J, with 14 bases in between. The CDR3 length is 16 residues. The CDR3 sequence is CASSLEGGGPTDTQYF. DNA of the CDR3: TGTGCCAGCAGCTTAGAGGGGGGAGGGCCTACAGATACGCAGTATTTT. The variable domain in full, completed from reference TRBV7-8 and TRBJ2-3, reads GAGVSQSPRYKVAKRGQDVALRCDPISGHVSLFWYQQALGQGPEFLTYFQNEAQLDKSGLPSDRFFAERPEGSVSTLKIQRTQQEDSAVYLCASSLEGGGPTDTQYFGPGTRLTVL.